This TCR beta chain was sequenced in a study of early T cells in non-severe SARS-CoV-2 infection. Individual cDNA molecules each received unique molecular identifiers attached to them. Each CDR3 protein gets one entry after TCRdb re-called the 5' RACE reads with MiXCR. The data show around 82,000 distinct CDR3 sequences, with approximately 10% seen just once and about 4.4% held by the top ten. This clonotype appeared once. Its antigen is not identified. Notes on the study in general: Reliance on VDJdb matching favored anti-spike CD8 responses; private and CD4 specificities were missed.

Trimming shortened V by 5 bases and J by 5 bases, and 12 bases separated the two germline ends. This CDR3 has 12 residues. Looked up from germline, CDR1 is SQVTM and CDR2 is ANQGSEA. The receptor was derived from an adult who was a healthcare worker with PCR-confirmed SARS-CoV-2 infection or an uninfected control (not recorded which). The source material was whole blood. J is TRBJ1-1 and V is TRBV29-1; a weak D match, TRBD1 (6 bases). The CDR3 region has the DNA TGCAGCGTTTCTACAGGGAGGACTGAAGCTTTCTTT. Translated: CSVSTGRTEAFF.